The TCR beta chain described here comes from a study of glioma-infiltrating T cells after dendritic cell vaccination. Study-wide background: Patients received autologous tumor lysate-pulsed dendritic cell vaccination between about 2002 and 2013. The resection used for tumor lysate supplied the residual fresh-frozen pretreatment tumor.

CDR3 length equals 15 residues. Trimming removed 5 bases from V and 1 base from J, with 12 bases in between. The germline gives CDR1 SGHNT, CDR2 YENEEA. Amplification used 60 V beta primers and 13 J beta primers. This table comes from immunoSEQ multiplex PCR, and its TCRdb copy is limited to in-frame clones, with some not included. Seen here are fewer than 4,000 clones, about 79% observed once, and the top ten hold 4.4%. Source: tumor tissue, taken before dendritic cell vaccination. This chain connects TRBV11-3 to TRBJ2-4; D not certain. The TCR sequence derives from a human donor with glioblastoma. The CDR3 loop is CASSELESAKNIQYF. As DNA, the CDR3 is TGTGCCAGCAGCGAGCTAGAGTCGGCCAAAAACATTCAGTACTTC.